This record covers a single T cell receptor beta chain. This record comes from a study of CD8 T cells in Susac syndrome. The CDR3 runs 16 residues. Deletions cut 5 bases from V and 1 base from J, with 17 bases between. Germline CDR1 is SGHAT and CDR2 is FQNNGV. Reverse transcription of roughly 0.45 to 1 ug RNA used random hexamers. TCRdb redid the calling of the immunoSEQ multiplex PCR reads with MiXCR, one entry per CDR3 protein. The sample has approximately 210,000 distinct CDR3 sequences, approximately 95% seen once. Sequencing targeted TCR beta in blood CD8+ and CD4+ T cells. Negative isolation was used for CD8+ and CD4+ T cells and FACS enrichment for TEMRA cells.

V usage is TRBV11-2 and J usage is TRBJ1-1, with D hard to call. The sequenced material came from CD4+ T cells from PBMCs. The receptor comes from a human donor with multiple sclerosis. CDR3 region: CASSPERLIRNTEAFF. The CDR3 region has the DNA TGTGCCAGCAGCCCAGAACGCCTGATACGGAACACTGAAGCTTTCTTT.